The clone carrying this T cell receptor beta chain was detected only a few times. TCRdb passed the 5' RACE reads through MiXCR, listing each CDR3 protein once. Of a few hundred thousand distinct CDR3 sequences in the sample, nearly 10% were seen once. This CDR3 spans 15 amino acids. J gave up 9 bases and V 3 bases, and 10 bases lay outside the gene matches. CDR1 and CDR2 (germline): DFQATT, SNEGSKA (reference sequence). These data belong to a study of identical twins. These data are also associated with another study on yellow fever vaccine responses in identical twins.

This clonotype was sampled from a woman in her late teens or twenties in good health. V is TRBV20-1 and J is TRBJ2-1, with TRBD2 matching 11 bases. The material sequenced was PBMCs. CDR3 DNA sequence: TGCAGTGCTAGGTCGGGACTAGCGGCGGGTAGTGAGCAGTTCTTC. Residues: CSARSGLAAGSEQFF.